The rows below give T cell receptor beta chains drawn from one sample of a study of shared clonotypes between healthy human individuals. Measured with immunoSEQ multiplex PCR; TCRdb has only the in-frame clones, and not every one. The sample contains over 1.4 million clones, approximately 97% of which appear only once. The sample taken for sequencing was naive CD4+ T cells sorted from blood. These receptor sequences come from a man aged 25 to 45 in good health. The CDR3 runs from the conserved cysteine through the conserved F or W. The order of the fields is J gene, V gene, D gene, clone size, CDR3 DNA, CDR3 protein. The D gene is left open where the match is weak. Only some rows state a clone size, as once, few, many or a class for expanded clones.

TRBJ2-7 TRBV28 TRBD1 - TGTGCCAGCAGTCCCCCGACAGGGGGCGGTCCTTACGAGCAGTACTTC CASSPPTGGGPYEQYF
TRBJ2-7 TRBV5-1 - - TGCGCCGAATCTAGCCGCCAAGCCTCCTACGAGCAGTACTTC CAESSRQASYEQYF
TRBJ2-7 TRBV9 TRBD1 - TGTGCCAGCAGCGTAGGACAGGGCCCATACGAGCAGTACTTC CASSVGQGPYEQYF
TRBJ2-7 TRBV28 - - TGTGCCAGCATTCCACAGTCCGCCGGGGCCTACGAGCAGTACTTC CASIPQSAGAYEQYF
TRBJ2-1 TRBV27 TRBD2 - TGTGCCAGCCAGTTTGGTTATGAGGGAGGGAATGAGCAGTTCTTC CASQFGYEGGNEQFF
TRBJ2-5 TRBV5-4 - - TGTGCCAGCAGCTTGGGTAGCTACCAAGAGACCCAGTACTTC CASSLGSYQETQYF
TRBJ2-5 TRBV29-1 - - TGCAGCGTTGGAACACTAACTCAAGAGACCCAGTACTTC CSVGTLTQETQYF
TRBJ2-7 TRBV29-1 - - TGCAGCGCTGAGCAGTGGGAAGGGGTCTACGAGCAGTACTTC CSAEQWEGVYEQYF
TRBJ2-1 TRBV27 - - TGTGCCAGCACCCCCGTGGGGTACTACAATGAGCAGTTCTTC CASTPVGYYNEQFF
TRBJ1-2 TRBV6-5 TRBD1 - TGTGCCAGCAGGAGACAGGGGCTCGGTGGCTACACCTTC CASRRQGLGGYTF
TRBJ1-5 TRBV7-8 - - TGTGCCAGCAGTGGCGGGGAGGACAATCAGCCCCAGCATTTT CASSGGEDNQPQHF
TRBJ2-7 TRBV10-3 TRBD2 - TGTGCCATCTTGGCTAGCGGGAGCCACTCCTACGAGCAGTACTTC CAILASGSHSYEQYF
TRBJ1-1 TRBV29-1 - - TGCAGCGTACGGGAGAACACTGAAGCTTTCTTT CSVRENTEAFF
TRBJ2-5 TRBV14 TRBD1 once TGTGCCAGCAGCCCCGGGACAGGGGGCCAAGAGACCCAGTACTTC CASSPGTGGQETQYF
TRBJ2-3 TRBV18 - - TGTGCCAGCTCACCTACGGGGTCTAGCACAGATACGCAGTATTTT CASSPTGSSTDTQYF
TRBJ2-1 TRBV5-4 - - TGTGCCAGCAGACGCCAGGAGAACTACAATGAGCAGTTCTTC CASRRQENYNEQFF
TRBJ2-2 TRBV6-6 TRBD2 - TGTGCCAGCAGGACGGGACTAGCCGCCGGGGAGCTGTTTTTT CASRTGLAAGELFF
TRBJ2-7 TRBV7-9 TRBD2 - TGTGCCAGCAGCTTATTGGGTAGCGGGAGAGGCTACGAGCAGTACTTC CASSLLGSGRGYEQYF
TRBJ1-1 TRBV19 - - TGTGCCAGTAGTATTTTGGGCGCGGGACAAGACGCCGAAGCTTTCTTT CASSILGAGQDAEAFF
TRBJ2-1 TRBV19 TRBD2 - TGTGCCAGTAGCCCCCCGTTGGGACTAGCGGGAGGTGCCTACAATGAGCAGTTCTTC CASSPPLGLAGGAYNEQFF
TRBJ1-1 TRBV6-5 - - TGTGCCAGCAAGAGGGGGGGCCCGAACACTGAAGCTTTCTTT CASKRGGPNTEAFF
TRBJ2-7 TRBV19 - once TGTGCCAGTAGGGCCCGCGCAGGGTCCTACGAGCAGTACTTC CASRARAGSYEQYF
TRBJ2-7 TRBV7-9 - - TGTGCCAGCAGCTACGGGACGGCCTCCTACGAGCAGTACTTC CASSYGTASYEQYF
TRBJ2-5 TRBV7-9 - - TGTGCCAGCAGCCCCGGACTCGGGGAGACCCAGTACTTC CASSPGLGETQYF
TRBJ2-1 TRBV11-2 - - TGTGCCAGCAGCTCGACCGGAGCCAATGAGCAGTTCTTC CASSSTGANEQFF
TRBJ2-1 TRBV29-1 TRBD2 - TGCAGCGTTCTAGCGGGACCATCCTACAATGAGCAGTTCTTC CSVLAGPSYNEQFF
TRBJ1-1 TRBV4-1 TRBD1 - TGCGCCAGCAGTCTGAGAACAGGGGGCGGAGAAGCTTTCTTT CASSLRTGGGEAFF
TRBJ2-7 TRBV6-1 TRBD2 - TGTGCCAGCAGTGAGCCGGGACTAGCGGGAGGGCCGGGGGAGCAGTACTTC CASSEPGLAGGPGEQYF
TRBJ2-3 TRBV19 TRBD2 - TGTGCCAGTAGTATGGAGGGAGGGATCTATACGCAGTATTTT CASSMEGGIYTQYF
TRBJ2-7 TRBV29-1 TRBD1 - TGCAGCGTACAACTCAGACAGGGGTTGCGCTACGAGCAGTACTTC CSVQLRQGLRYEQYF
TRBJ2-7 TRBV5-1 - - TGCGCCAGCAGCTTGGCGTCGCCCCGGTACCACGAGCAGTACTTC CASSLASPRYHEQYF
TRBJ2-7 TRBV5-1 - - TGCGCCAGCAGTAAACGGGCCTACGAGCAGTACTTC CASSKRAYEQYF
TRBJ2-7 TRBV18 - - TGTGCCAGCTCACCACCAGGCCTTCCCGACGAGCAGTACTTC CASSPPGLPDEQYF
TRBJ2-1 TRBV11-2 TRBD2 - TGTGCCAGCAGCTTAGATGGACTAGCGGGAGGGCCCGAGAACAATGAGCAGTTCTTC CASSLDGLAGGPENNEQFF
TRBJ2-7 TRBV7-8 - - TGTGCCAGCAGCCCCCGGAGGGCAGGGAAGCAGTACTTC CASSPRRAGKQYF
TRBJ2-6 TRBV9 - - TGTGCCAGCAGCTCTCTAGGGGGGGCTGGGGCCAACGTCCTGACTTTC CASSSLGGAGANVLTF
TRBJ2-3 TRBV5-6 - - TGTGCCAGCAGCGCCCCCATAGGGGGGACTAGCACAGATACGCAGTATTTT CASSAPIGGTSTDTQYF
TRBJ2-1 TRBV9 TRBD2 - TGTGCCAGCAGCGTAGTTGCGGGAGCGGCTGAGCAGTTCTTC CASSVVAGAAEQFF
TRBJ1-4 TRBV28 - - TGTGCCAGCAGTTTTCTCAGACATAATGAAAAACTGTTTTTT CASSFLRHNEKLFF
TRBJ2-7 TRBV2 - - TGTGCCAGCAGTGACGGCAGGGCCTACGAGCAGTACTTC CASSDGRAYEQYF
TRBJ1-1 TRBV5-6 - - TGTGCCAGCAGCTTACCGGGGATCGGTTACACTGAAGCTTTCTTT CASSLPGIGYTEAFF
TRBJ2-6 TRBV5-4 - - TGTGCCAGCAGAGATATACCGGGACGGAGCTCTGGGGCCAACGTCCTGACTTTC CASRDIPGRSSGANVLTF
TRBJ2-1 TRBV9 TRBD2 - TGTGCCAGCAGCGGACCCGGGACTAGCGGCAATGAGCAGTTCTTC CASSGPGTSGNEQFF
TRBJ1-4 TRBV19 TRBD1 - TGTGCCAGTAGTATTACTGGACAGGGCGGTGAAAAACTGTTTTTT CASSITGQGGEKLFF
TRBJ1-4 TRBV6-1 - - TGTGCCAGCAACGGAGGACGGATTAATGAAAAACTGTTTTTT CASNGGRINEKLFF
TRBJ2-1 TRBV2 - - TGTGCCAGCAGGGGACGCGGCGATGAGCAGTTCTTC CASRGRGDEQFF
TRBJ1-5 TRBV9 - - TGTGCCAGCGCCCAAGGGACCCCTCATAATAGCAATCAGCCCCAGCATTTT CASAQGTPHNSNQPQHF
TRBJ2-1 TRBV7-2 TRBD2 - TGTGCCAGCAGTACCCTAGCGGGAGGAAACAATGAGCAGTTCTTC CASSTLAGGNNEQFF
TRBJ2-3 TRBV27 TRBD2 - TGTGCCAGCAGTCGACCGGGACTAGGAGACACAGATACGCAGTATTTT CASSRPGLGDTDTQYF
TRBJ1-1 TRBV15 - - TGTGCCACCAGCAGAGACCCGAGAAACACTGAAGCTTTCTTT CATSRDPRNTEAFF
TRBJ2-5 TRBV5-1 - - TGCGCCAGCAGCTTGGGTTTGGGTCCTATCCAAGAGACCCAGTACTTC CASSLGLGPIQETQYF
TRBJ2-3 TRBV2 - - TGTGCCAGCAGTGCTCGCGAGGACACAGATACGCAGTATTTT CASSAREDTDTQYF
TRBJ1-5 TRBV29-1 - few TGCAGCGTTCTACAGAAACAGCCCCAGCATTTT CSVLQKQPQHF
TRBJ2-2 TRBV2 TRBD2 - TGTGCCAGCAGTGAACAGGGACTATCCACCGGGGAGCTGTTTTTT CASSEQGLSTGELFF
TRBJ1-4 TRBV11-2 - - TGTGCCAGCAGCTCTAAGACGGGCCCCTCGAATGAAAAACTGTTTTTT CASSSKTGPSNEKLFF
TRBJ2-7 TRBV6-1 - - TGTGCCAGCAGCCCCGTGGCTTACGAGCAGTACTTC CASSPVAYEQYF
TRBJ2-7 TRBV5-6 - - TGTGCCAGCAGCTTGGTAGGGGGTGGCTACGAGCAGTACTTC CASSLVGGGYEQYF